This TCR beta chain was obtained from a study of technical replicates of blood from four donors. Trimming shortened V by 10 bases and J by 0 bases, and 16 bases separated the two germline ends. The CDR3 has 15 amino acids. Germline CDR1 is MDHEN and CDR2 is SYDVKM. Profiled with immunoSEQ multiplex PCR; TCRdb holds only in-frame clones, not every one. The data show about 81,000 clones, roughly 95% seen once. This clonotype was obtained from a human donor in good health. The V gene is TRBV28, the J gene TRBJ1-5, with D maybe TRBD1 (5 bases). Material for sequencing was T cells isolated from PBMCs. The CDR3 nucleotides read TGTGCCACCCGGACACCTCAATATAGCAATCAGCCCCAGCATTTT. Residues: CATRTPQYSNQPQHF.